Listed here is a single TCR beta chain. The antigen is not known. This CDR3 is built from 15 residues. V was cut by 1 base and J by 2 bases, with 6 bases left in between. Germline V gene lookup returns CDR1 MRHNA and CDR2 SNTAGT. TCRB transcripts that were expressed got sequenced, as all of the isolated RNA had been reverse transcribed. The data were produced by immunoSEQ multiplex PCR, yet TCRdb's version contains in-frame clones alone and is incomplete. The sample consists of about 160,000 clones, about a tenth of them appearing once. This specimen comes from a study of beta chain features in type 1 diabetes. At the level of the study: The number of sorted cells examined across all samples was 107,917,701. Findings and limits, study-wide: Type 1 diabetes patients had moderately but significantly shorter TCRB CDR3s in all four CD4+ subsets. Whether TCRB rearrangement is influenced by HLA type went unresolved here.

The V call is TRBV6-4, the J call TRBJ2-6, with TRBD2 as a possible D gene (6 bases). Sequenced: central memory CD4+ T cells from blood. This receptor was obtained from a man aged 25 to 40 with type 1 diabetes. The CDR3 coding sequence is TGTGCCAGCAGTGACTGGAGGGCTGGGGCCAACGTCCTGACTTTC. This sequence encodes CASSDWRAGANVLTF.